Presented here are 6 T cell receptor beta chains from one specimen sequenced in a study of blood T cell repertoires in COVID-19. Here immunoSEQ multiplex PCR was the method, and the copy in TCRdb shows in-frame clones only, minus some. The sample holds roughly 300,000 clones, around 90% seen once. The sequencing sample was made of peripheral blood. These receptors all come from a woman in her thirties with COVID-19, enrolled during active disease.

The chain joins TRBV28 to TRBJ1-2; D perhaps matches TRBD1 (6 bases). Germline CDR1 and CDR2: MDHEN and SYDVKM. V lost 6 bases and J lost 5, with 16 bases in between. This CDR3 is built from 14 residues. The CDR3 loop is CASSPLRQGYGYTF. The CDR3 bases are TGTGCCAGCAGCCCCCTTAGGCAGGGGTATGGCTACACCTTC.

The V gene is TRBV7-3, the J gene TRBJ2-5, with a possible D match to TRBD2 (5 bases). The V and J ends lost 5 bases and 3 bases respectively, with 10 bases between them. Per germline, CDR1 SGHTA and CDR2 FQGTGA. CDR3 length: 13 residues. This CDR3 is CASSAPEEETQYF. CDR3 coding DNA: TGTGCCAGCAGCGCCCCGGAGGAAGAGACCCAGTACTTC.

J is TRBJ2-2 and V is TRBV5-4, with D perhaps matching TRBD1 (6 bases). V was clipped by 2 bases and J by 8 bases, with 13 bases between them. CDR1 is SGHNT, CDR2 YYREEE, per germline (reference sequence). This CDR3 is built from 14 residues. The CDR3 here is CASSFLGAKGELFF. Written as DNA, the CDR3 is TGTGCCAGCAGCTTTCTGGGGGCTAAGGGGGAGCTGTTTTTT.

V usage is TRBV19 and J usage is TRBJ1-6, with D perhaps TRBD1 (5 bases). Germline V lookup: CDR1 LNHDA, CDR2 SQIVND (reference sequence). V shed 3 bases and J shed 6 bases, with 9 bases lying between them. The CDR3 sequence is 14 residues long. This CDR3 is CASSIRGRNSPLHF. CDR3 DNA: TGTGCCAGTAGTATTAGGGGTCGTAATTCACCCCTCCACTTT.

In DNA, the CDR3 is TGTGCCAGCAGCCCTTCGGGACAGCCGAGGACCGGGGAGCTGTTTTTT. Its protein product is CASSPSGQPRTGELFF. The chain joins TRBV5-4 to TRBJ2-2, with 7 bases fitting TRBD1. Per germline, CDR1 SGHNT and CDR2 YYREEE (reference sequence). Trimming at V came to 4 bases and at J to 5 bases, leaving 11 bases not matched to a gene. The CDR3 extends over 16 amino acids.

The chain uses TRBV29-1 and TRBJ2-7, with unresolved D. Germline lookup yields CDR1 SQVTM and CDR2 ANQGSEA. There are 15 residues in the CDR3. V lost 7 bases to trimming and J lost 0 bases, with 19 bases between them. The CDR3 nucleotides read TGCAGCGCCCAGCTCGGTAGCCGAAGCTCCTACGAGCAGTACTTC. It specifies CSAQLGSRSSYEQYF.